This is a list of T cell receptor beta chains from one sample in a study of cytomegalovirus exposure and HLA in healthy donors. Using immunoSEQ multiplex PCR, the repertoire was profiled, and TCRdb retains in-frame clones only, with some absent. The profile shows 90,000 or so clones, 82% of them singletons. The sample consisted of PBMCs. The receptors were gathered from a young man in good health and CMV-seropositive. Each CDR3 is given with its conserved first and last residue. D genes are given only for firm matches. Some rows mark clone size as missing; the rest say once, few, many or name a class of expanded clone.

abundance,len,d_gene,v_gene,j_gene,CDR3nt,CDR3aa
NA,12,NA,TRBV11-2,TRBJ1-1,TGTGCCAGCACCCTAGGGGGAACTGAAGCTTTCTTT,CASTLGGTEAFF
NA,16,TRBD1,TRBV30,TRBJ1-6,TGTGCCTGGAGTCGCACCGGGACAGGGAGAAATTCACCCCTCCACTTT,CAWSRTGTGRNSPLHF
NA,10,NA,TRBV29-1,TRBJ1-2,TGCAGCGTCATGGCGGGGGGCTACACCTTC,CSVMAGGYTF
NA,18,NA,TRBV9,TRBJ1-4,TGTGCCAGCAGCGTAGGAGTGACAGATTCCGTCGTTAATGAAAAACTGTTTTTT,CASSVGVTDSVVNEKLFF
few,13,TRBD1,TRBV6-6,TRBJ2-7,TGTGCCAGCAGAGACAGGGTAGGAGGCGAGCAGTACTTC,CASRDRVGGEQYF
NA,14,NA,TRBV19,TRBJ2-1,TGTGCCAGTAGTATAGGGGAGTCGCACTACCAGCAGTTCTTC,CASSIGESHYQQFF
NA,13,NA,TRBV25-1,TRBJ2-1,TGTGCCAGCAGTGGATCGGTGGCGGGAGAGCAGTTCTTC,CASSGSVAGEQFF
NA,16,TRBD1,TRBV11-2,TRBJ2-2,TGTGCCAGCAGCTTAGCTGCAGGGGGCGCCACCGGGGAGCTGTTTTTT,CASSLAAGGATGELFF
NA,16,TRBD2,TRBV7-2,TRBJ2-1,TGTGCCAGCAGCTACCTGGGGCTAGCGGGAAGGATTGAGCAGTTCTTC,CASSYLGLAGRIEQFF
few,15,NA,TRBV6-1,TRBJ1-1,TGTGCCAGCAGTTCAAAGGACTCCCTACGCACTGAAGCTTTCTTT,CASSSKDSLRTEAFF
NA,14,NA,TRBV11-2,TRBJ2-7,TGTGCCAGCAGCTTAGTCCCAGTTTCCTACGAGCAGTACTTC,CASSLVPVSYEQYF
few,15,NA,TRBV6-6,TRBJ1-1,TGTGCCAGCAGTTCCGGGGGACGTCTGGGCACTGAAGCTTTCTTT,CASSSGGRLGTEAFF
NA,16,NA,TRBV7-2,TRBJ1-1,TGTGCCAGCAGCTTAGGGTGGGCCAGGCCGAACACTGAAGCTTTCTTT,CASSLGWARPNTEAFF
NA,15,NA,TRBV2,TRBJ1-4,TGTGCCAGCAGTGCAAAACAGGGTCTGAGGGAAAAACTGTTTTTT,CASSAKQGLREKLFF
NA,11,NA,TRBV18,TRBJ2-2,TGTGCCAGCTCGTCCTCCTTAGAGCTGTTTTTT,CASSSSLELFF
NA,18,NA,TRBV5-1,TRBJ2-2,TGCGCCAGCAGCTGGGGTTCTGGACCTGGGGCCAACACCGGGGAGCTGTTTTTT,CASSWGSGPGANTGELFF
NA,13,TRBD2,TRBV6-6,TRBJ2-7,TGTGCCAGCACCCGAGCGGGGGCCGTCGAGCAGTACTTC,CASTRAGAVEQYF
NA,15,NA,TRBV6-5,TRBJ2-2,TGTGCCAGCAGTTACCAGCGGGTTAACACCGGGGAGCTGTTTTTT,CASSYQRVNTGELFF
NA,15,NA,TRBV28,TRBJ2-5,TGTGCCAGCAGCTCTGGACAGACGTACCAAGAGACCCAGTACTTC,CASSSGQTYQETQYF
NA,18,TRBD2,TRBV4-1,TRBJ2-1,TGCGCCAGCAGCCAAGACCCTGGACTAGCGGGAGTCGACGGTGAGCAGTTCTTC,CASSQDPGLAGVDGEQFF
NA,15,TRBD1,TRBV5-4,TRBJ2-2,TGTGCCAGCAGCTTCTGGGACAGGGGAACCGGGGAGCTGTTTTTT,CASSFWDRGTGELFF
few,13,NA,TRBV5-1,TRBJ2-2,TGCGCCAGCAGCCGGGGAGACACCGGGGAGCTGTTTTTT,CASSRGDTGELFF
NA,14,NA,TRBV19,TRBJ1-5,TGTGCCAGTAGTATAAGAGGGCTCAATCAGCCCCAGCATTTT,CASSIRGLNQPQHF
NA,13,NA,TRBV18,TRBJ2-3,TGTGCCAGCTCACCGGCCCCCACAGATACGCAGTATTTT,CASSPAPTDTQYF
NA,13,NA,TRBV30,TRBJ2-7,TGTGCCTGGAGTGTAGGACAGCACTACGAGCAGTACTTC,CAWSVGQHYEQYF
NA,17,TRBD2,TRBV15,TRBJ2-1,TGTGCCACCAGCAGAGGAGGACTAGCGGGATTAAACAATGAGCAGTTCTTC,CATSRGGLAGLNNEQFF
once,16,NA,TRBV19,TRBJ2-2,TGTGCCAGTAGTATAGCCCCCGTAGGAGGGACCGGGGAGCTGTTTTTT,CASSIAPVGGTGELFF
NA,16,TRBD2,TRBV5-4,TRBJ2-3,TGTGCCAGCAGCTTCCCTACTAGCGGAGGCACAGATACGCAGTATTTT,CASSFPTSGGTDTQYF
NA,16,TRBD2,TRBV19,TRBJ2-1,TGTGCCAGTAGTATAGCCGCTAGCGGGTCCAACAATGAGCAGTTCTTC,CASSIAASGSNNEQFF
NA,15,NA,TRBV4-3,TRBJ2-5,TGCGCCAGCAGCCAAATCAGCGGGCGTACAGAGACCCAGTACTTC,CASSQISGRTETQYF
NA,13,NA,TRBV29-1,TRBJ1-2,TGCAGCGTTAAGGGGGTGGCGGACTATGGCTACACCTTC,CSVKGVADYGYTF
NA,13,NA,TRBV6-6,TRBJ1-1,TGTGCCAGCAGTTACATCGTGAACACTGAAGCTTTCTTT,CASSYIVNTEAFF